This TCR beta chain was sequenced for a study of regulatory T cells in long-lasting Graves disease. This clonotype appeared a few times. This CDR3 region has 15 residues. Trimming pared 2 bases from V and 1 base from J, leaving 12 bases between. Germline loops: CDR1 SEHNR, CDR2 FQNEAQ (reference sequence). TCR beta libraries were built with iRepertoire HTBI primers and Arm-PCR of CDR3 regions. Via MiXCR, TCRdb re-called the multiplex PCR reads, giving one row per CDR3 protein. The sample lists some 460,000 distinct CDR3 sequences; 16% were seen once. The time point here: newly diagnosed GD, antithyroid drugs for less than 3 months. PBMC-derived RNA was used for the TCR library. These same records also appear under a second study, on T cells in Graves' hyperthyroidism and ophthalmopathy. That paper states: Patients showing uncontrolled infection, other autoimmune disease, pregnancy or lactation were ineligible. Blood also contained most expanded thyroid clonotypes above 0.001.

Sequenced here: peripheral blood mononuclear cells (PBMCs), sampled at new diagnosis, from a patient treated with antithyroid drugs. The sequence derives from a man aged 35 to 55 with Graves disease. The chain joins TRBV7-9 to TRBJ2-7; no clear D gene. This chain's CDR3 is CASSLFVGTSYEQYF. The CDR3 DNA reads as TGTGCCAGCAGCTTATTTGTAGGAACTTCCTACGAGCAGTACTTC.